The clone carrying this T cell receptor (beta chain) has just one count. These data come from a study of CD8 T cells in Susac syndrome. Study context: About 6 sequenced Susac syndrome patients had clinically active disease, while about 8 were in remission.

The CDR3 consists of 11 residues. Germline CDR1 reads DFQATT; CDR2 reads SNEGSKA (reference sequence). The V segment lost 5 bases and the J segment 8 bases; nucleotides outside the gene matches: 5. TEMRA cells were enriched by FACS, while CD8+ and CD4+ T cells were obtained through a negative isolation that was performed magnetically. After extraction with the RNeasy kit, roughly 0.45 to 1 ug of the RNA was reverse transcribed using random hexamers. Amplification of TCR beta CDR3 across 54 Vbeta and 13 Jbeta was performed with immunoSEQ multiplex PCR. TCRdb independently ran MiXCR on the immunoSEQ multiplex PCR reads; one entry per CDR3 protein. This repertoire shows 140,000 or so distinct CDR3 sequences, approximately 96% found once; its top ten account for 0.065% to 0.1%.

The chain links TRBV20-1 to TRBJ1-1; 7 bases match TRBD1. Input material: CD4+ T cells from PBMCs. The TCR was taken from a human donor with Susac syndrome. CDR3 sequence: CSAREDREAFF. The CDR3, as DNA: TGCAGTGCTCGGGAGGACAGGGAAGCTTTCTTT.